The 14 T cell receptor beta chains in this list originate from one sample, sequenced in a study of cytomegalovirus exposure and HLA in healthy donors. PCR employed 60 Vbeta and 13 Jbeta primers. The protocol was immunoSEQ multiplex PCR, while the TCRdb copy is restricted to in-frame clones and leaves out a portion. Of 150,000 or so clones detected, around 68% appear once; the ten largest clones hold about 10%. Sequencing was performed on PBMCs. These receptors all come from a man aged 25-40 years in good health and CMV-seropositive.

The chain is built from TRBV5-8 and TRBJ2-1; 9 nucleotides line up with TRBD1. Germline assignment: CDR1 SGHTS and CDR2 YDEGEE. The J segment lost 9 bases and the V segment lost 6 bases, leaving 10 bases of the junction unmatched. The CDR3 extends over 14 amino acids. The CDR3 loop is CASTRGGQGGEQFF. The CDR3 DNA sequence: TGTGCCAGCACCCGAGGGGGACAGGGAGGTGAGCAGTTCTTC.

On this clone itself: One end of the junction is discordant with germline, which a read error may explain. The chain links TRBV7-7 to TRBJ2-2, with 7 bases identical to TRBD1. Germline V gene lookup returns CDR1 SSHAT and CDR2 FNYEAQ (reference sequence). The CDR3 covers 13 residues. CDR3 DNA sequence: TGTGCTAGCAGATTAGGGGGCCCCGGGGAGCTGTTTTTT. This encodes CASRLGGPGELFF.

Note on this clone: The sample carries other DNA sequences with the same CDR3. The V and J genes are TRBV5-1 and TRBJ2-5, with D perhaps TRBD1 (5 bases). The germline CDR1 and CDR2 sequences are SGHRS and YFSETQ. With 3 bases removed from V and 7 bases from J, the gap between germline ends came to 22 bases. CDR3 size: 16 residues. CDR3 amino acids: CASSSLEQGPRRTQYF. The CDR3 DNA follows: TGCGCCAGCAGCTCACTCGAGCAGGGCCCGAGACGGACCCAGTACTTC.

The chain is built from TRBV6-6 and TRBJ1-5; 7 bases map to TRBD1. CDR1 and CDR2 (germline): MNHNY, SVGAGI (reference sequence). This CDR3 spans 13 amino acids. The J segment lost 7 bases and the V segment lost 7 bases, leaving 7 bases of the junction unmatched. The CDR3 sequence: CASTDRAGQPQHF. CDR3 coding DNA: TGTGCCAGCACCGACAGGGCGGGCCAGCCCCAGCATTTT.

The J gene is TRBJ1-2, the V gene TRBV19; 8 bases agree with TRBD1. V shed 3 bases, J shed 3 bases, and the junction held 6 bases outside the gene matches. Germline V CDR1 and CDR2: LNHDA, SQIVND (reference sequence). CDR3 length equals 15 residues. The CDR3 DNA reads TGTGCCAGTAGTATTATCCAGGACAGGGACTATGGCTACACCTTC. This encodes CASSIIQDRDYGYTF.

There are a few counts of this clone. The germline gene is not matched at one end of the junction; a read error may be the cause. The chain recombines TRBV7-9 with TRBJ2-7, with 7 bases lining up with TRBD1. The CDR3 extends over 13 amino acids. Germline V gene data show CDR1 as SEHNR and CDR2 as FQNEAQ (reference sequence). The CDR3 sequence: CSSSSRGYDEQYF. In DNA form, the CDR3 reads TGTTCCAGCAGCTCCAGGGGGTACGACGAGCAGTACTTC.

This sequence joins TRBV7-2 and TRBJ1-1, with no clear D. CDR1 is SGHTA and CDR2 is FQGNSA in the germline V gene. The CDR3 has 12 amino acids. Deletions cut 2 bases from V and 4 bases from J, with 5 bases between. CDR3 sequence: CASSLSVTEAFF. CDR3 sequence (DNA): TGTGCCAGCAGCTTATCGGTCACTGAAGCTTTCTTT.

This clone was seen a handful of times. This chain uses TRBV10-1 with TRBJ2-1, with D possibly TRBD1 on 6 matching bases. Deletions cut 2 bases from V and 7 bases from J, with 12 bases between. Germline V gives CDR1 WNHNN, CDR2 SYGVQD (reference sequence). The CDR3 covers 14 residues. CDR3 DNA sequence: TGCGCCAGCAGTGAGACAGGGCGGTCAAATGAGCAGTTCTTC. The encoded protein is CASSETGRSNEQFF.

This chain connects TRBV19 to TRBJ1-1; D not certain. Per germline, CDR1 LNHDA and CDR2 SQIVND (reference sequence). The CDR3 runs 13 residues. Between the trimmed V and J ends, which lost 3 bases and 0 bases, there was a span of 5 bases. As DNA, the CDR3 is TGTGCCAGTAGTATCGGGGTGAACACTGAAGCTTTCTTT. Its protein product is CASSIGVNTEAFF.

The CDR3 DNA reads TGTGCCAGCAGCCCGTGGACAGGGGGCTACGAGCAGTACTTC. It is translated as CASSPWTGGYEQYF. This chain joins TRBV11-3 and TRBJ2-7; 10 bases line up with TRBD1. Trimming removed 5 bases from V and 3 bases from J; junction bases left unmatched: 4. The CDR3 has 14 amino acids. From germline, CDR1 is SGHNT and CDR2 YENEEA.

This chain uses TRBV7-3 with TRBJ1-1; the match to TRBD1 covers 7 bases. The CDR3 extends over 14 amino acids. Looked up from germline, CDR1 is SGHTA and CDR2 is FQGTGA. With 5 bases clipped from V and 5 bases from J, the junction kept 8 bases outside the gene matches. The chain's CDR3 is CASSSSPDRTEAFF. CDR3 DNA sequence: TGTGCCAGCAGCAGCTCTCCGGACAGGACTGAAGCTTTCTTT.

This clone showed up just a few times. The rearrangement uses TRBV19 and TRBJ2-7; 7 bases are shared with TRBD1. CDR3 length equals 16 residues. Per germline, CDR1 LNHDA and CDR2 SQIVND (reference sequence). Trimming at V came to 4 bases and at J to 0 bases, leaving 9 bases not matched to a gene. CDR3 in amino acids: CASSRDGQVHSYEQYF. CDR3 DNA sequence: TGTGCCAGTAGTAGAGACGGACAGGTCCACTCCTACGAGCAGTACTTC. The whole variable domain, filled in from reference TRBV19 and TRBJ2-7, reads DGGITQSPKYLFRKEGQNVTLSCEQNLNHDAMYWYRQDPGQGLRLIYYSQIVNDFQKGDIAEGYSVSREKKESFPLTVTSAQKNPTAFYLCASSRDGQVHSYEQYFGPGTRLTVT.

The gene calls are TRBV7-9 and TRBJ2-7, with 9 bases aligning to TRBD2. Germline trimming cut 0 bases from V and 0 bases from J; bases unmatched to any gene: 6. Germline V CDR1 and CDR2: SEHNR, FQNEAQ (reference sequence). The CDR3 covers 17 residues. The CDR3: CASSLAVMTSGSYEQYF. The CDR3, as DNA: TGTGCCAGCAGCTTAGCGGTCATGACTAGCGGCTCCTACGAGCAGTACTTC.

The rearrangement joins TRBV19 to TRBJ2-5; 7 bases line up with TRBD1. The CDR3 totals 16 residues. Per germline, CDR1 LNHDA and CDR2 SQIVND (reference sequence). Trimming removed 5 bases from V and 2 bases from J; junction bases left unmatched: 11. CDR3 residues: CASSAIPGTAQETQYF. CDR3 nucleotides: TGTGCCAGTAGTGCAATCCCCGGGACAGCTCAAGAGACCCAGTACTTC.